The 25 T cell receptor beta chains below all came from one sample that was sequenced in a study of regulatory T cells in long-lasting Graves disease. Time point of the sample: persistent/refractory GD, antithyroid drugs over 5 years with positive TRAb. TCR sequences were obtained from RNA taken from PBMCs. Construction of the TCR beta libraries employed iRepertoire HTBI primers in conjunction with Arm-PCR of CDR3 regions. MiXCR, run by TCRdb on the multiplex PCR reads, gives a single entry per CDR3 protein. The data hold approximately 400,000 distinct CDR3 sequences, with less than 25% observed a single time. The sample was peripheral blood mononuclear cells (PBMCs), taken when the disease was refractory, from a patient treated with antithyroid drugs. Source of these receptors: a female donor with Graves disease.

In its sample, this clonotype was seen a few times. The V and J genes are TRBV7-6 and TRBJ2-5, with unresolved D. Germline assignment: CDR1 SGHVS and CDR2 FNYEAQ. V was clipped by 0 bases and J by 5 bases, with 7 bases between them. The CDR3 has 13 residues. The CDR3 reads CASSLAMMETQYF. The DNA of the CDR3 is TGTGCCAGCAGCTTAGCCATGATGGAGACCCAGTACTTC.

The gene calls are TRBV12-3 or TRBV12-4 and TRBJ2-1; D is possibly TRBD1 (7 bases). Deletions cut 11 bases from V and 7 bases from J, with 12 bases between. The CDR3 covers 11 residues. The CDR3: CASSGGNEQFF. The CDR3 DNA reads as TGTGCCTCCTCAGGGGGGAATGAGCAGTTCTTC.

This clonotype was seen many times. V is TRBV20-1 and J is TRBJ1-1; TRBD1 might be the D (5 bases). The CDR3 length is 13 residues. Looked up from germline, CDR1 is DFQATT and CDR2 is SNEGSKA (reference sequence). Trimming stripped 3 bases from V and 0 bases from J, with 8 bases between. The CDR3: CSARGQLNTEAFF. CDR3 sequence (DNA): TGCAGTGCTAGGGGGCAGCTGAACACTGAAGCTTTCTTT.

This clonotype was observed many times. This chain uses TRBV2 with TRBJ1-2; 10 positions agree with TRBD1. V trimming: 3 bases; J trimming: 8 bases; junction bases outside the gene matches: 6. The CDR3 has 14 residues. Germline V gene lookup returns CDR1 SNHLY and CDR2 FYNNEI. CDR3 loop: CASSEGTGVGGYTF. CDR3 DNA: TGTGCCAGCAGTGAGGGGACAGGGGTTGGAGGCTACACCTTC.

This clonotype was found many times. This rearrangement joins TRBV2 to TRBJ2-2; no firm D call. V shed 2 bases and J shed 0 bases, with 7 bases lying between them. Germline V lookup: CDR1 SNHLY, CDR2 FYNNEI. The CDR3 sequence is 15 residues long. CDR3 in DNA: TGTGCCAGCAGTGAACGTCTGCCGAACACCGGGGAGCTGTTTTTT. Its translation: CASSERLPNTGELFF.

This clonotype was detected ten times or more. The chain joins TRBV4-1 to TRBJ1-1; no definite D call. V dropped 3 bases and J dropped 0 bases, with 11 bases sitting between them. The CDR3 runs to 15 residues. Looked up from germline, CDR1 is MGHRA and CDR2 is YSYEKL. The CDR3 coding sequence is TGCGCCAGCAGCCAGGGCTCTTCCGTGAACACTGAAGCTTTCTTT. It codes for CASSQGSSVNTEAFF.

The rearrangement joins TRBV29-1 to TRBJ2-7; TRBD2 agrees at 9 bases. V lost 6 bases to trimming and J lost 7 bases; unmatched junction nucleotides: 13. From germline, CDR1 is SQVTM and CDR2 ANQGSEA. CDR3 length: 14 amino acids. CDR3 sequence reads: CSVTLAGVLWEQYF. DNA of the CDR3: TGCAGCGTGACATTAGCGGGAGTTCTATGGGAGCAGTACTTC.

This clonotype was recorded at least ten times. V is TRBV7-2 and J is TRBJ1-2, with 7 bases fitting TRBD1. The CDR3 runs 13 residues. V lost 3 bases, J lost 7 bases, and 5 bases stayed unmatched. The germline gives CDR1 SGHTA, CDR2 FQGNSA. The CDR3 protein is CASSLEGASGYTF. The CDR3 DNA sequence: TGTGCCAGCAGCTTGGAGGGGGCGAGTGGCTACACCTTC.

This clonotype has only a few counts. The chain has TRBV4-1 and TRBJ2-7, with 13 bases matching TRBD2. From germline, CDR1 is MGHRA and CDR2 YSYEKL. The CDR3 consists of 17 residues. After removal of 0 bases from V and 5 bases from J, the junction contained 7 bases not matched to a gene. The CDR3 spells CASSQEPGLAGVDEQYF. The CDR3 coding sequence is TGCGCCAGCAGCCAAGAGCCTGGACTAGCGGGAGTCGACGAGCAGTACTTC.

The J gene is TRBJ2-2, the V gene TRBV10-3, with D tentatively TRBD1 (6 bases). V was shortened by 7 bases and J by 4 bases, with 13 bases between the two germline ends. CDR1 ENHRY and CDR2 SYGVKD come from the germline V gene. The CDR3 is 14 residues long. The CDR3 region is CAITSTQGTGELFF. In DNA, the CDR3 is TGTGCCATCACCTCAACACAGGGCACCGGGGAGCTGTTTTTT.

The V gene is TRBV28, the J gene TRBJ1-4, with 8 bases identical to TRBD1. V lost 6 bases, J lost 4 bases, and 7 bases stayed unmatched. Germline values: CDR1 MDHEN, CDR2 SYDVKM. The CDR3 totals 15 residues. The CDR3: CASRPGGVRNEKLFF. The CDR3 nucleotides read TGTGCCAGCAGACCAGGGGGCGTTCGTAATGAAAAACTGTTTTTT.

This clonotype was counted ten times or more. J is TRBJ1-5 and V is TRBV28; no clear D. CDR3 length: 17 residues. The germline V and J ends were trimmed by 5 bases and 0 bases, with 17 bases remaining between them. Germline loops: CDR1 MDHEN, CDR2 SYDVKM. CDR3 sequence: CASSILPQIHSNQPQHF. The CDR3 coding sequence is TGTGCCAGCAGTATCCTTCCGCAGATTCATAGCAATCAGCCCCAGCATTTT.

In this sample, this clonotype turned up many times. V is TRBV3-1 and J is TRBJ1-6; D is uncertain. V lost 6 bases and J lost 4, with 13 bases in between. Per germline, CDR1 LGHDT and CDR2 YNNKEL (reference sequence). This CDR3 contains 15 residues. The CDR3 here is CASSPIDGYNSPLHF. In DNA, the CDR3 is TGTGCCAGCAGTCCTATAGACGGATATAATTCACCCCTCCACTTT.

This clonotype was counted a few times. No conserved phenylalanine or tryptophan is present at the end of the CDR3, so a read error is the likely explanation. The rearrangement joins TRBV7-2 to TRBJ2-7; D is ambiguous. The V and J ends lost 5 bases and 2 bases respectively, with 4 bases between them. The CDR3 is 11 amino acids. Germline V gene sequence: CDR1 SGHTA, CDR2 FQGNSA. CDR3 coding DNA: TGTGCCAGCAGCACCACCTACGAGCAGTACTCC. Translating it yields CASSTTYEQYS.

To note about this clonotype: The germline gene is not matched at one end of the junction; a read error may be the cause. This chain uses TRBV5-1 with TRBJ2-2; no clear D. The CDR3 runs 17 residues. Germline V CDR1 and CDR2: SGHRS, YFSETQ. CDR3 sequence (DNA): TGCGCCAGCAGCCCTAGTCCTTCCGATATCAACACCGGGCAGCTGTTTTTT. Translated: CASSPSPSDINTGQLFF.

This clonotype was picked up many times. This sequence joins TRBV30 and TRBJ2-7; tentative D call: TRBD2 (6 bases). CDR1 is GTSNPN and CDR2 is SVGIG in the germline V gene (reference sequence). V lost 4 bases to trimming and J lost 0 bases, with 13 bases between them. The CDR3 is 14 residues long. The CDR3 spells CAWNVGTFSYEQYF. In nucleotides, the CDR3 is TGTGCCTGGAATGTGGGGACTTTCTCCTACGAGCAGTACTTC.

This clonotype appeared a few times. This sequence joins TRBV4-1 and TRBJ2-2; unclear D gene. Between the trimmed V and J ends, which lost 0 bases and 2 bases, there was a span of 10 bases. CDR3 length: 16 residues. CDR1 is MGHRA and CDR2 is YSYEKL in the germline V gene. The CDR3 bases are TGCGCCAGCAGCCAAGAATCCCTCACCAACACCGGGGAGCTGTTTTTT. This translates into CASSQESLTNTGELFF.

The CDR3 region has the DNA TGCAGTGCTAGCCGGCTAAGCTCCTACGAGCAGTACTTC. Its translation: CSASRLSSYEQYF. The rearrangement links TRBV20-1 to TRBJ2-7; D call uncertain. CDR3 length equals 13 residues. V was pared by 3 bases and J by 0 bases, with 9 bases between. Germline V gives CDR1 DFQATT, CDR2 SNEGSKA (reference sequence).

This chain uses TRBV11-2 with TRBJ2-2; D gene unclear. This CDR3 contains 17 residues. Germline V lookup: CDR1 SGHAT, CDR2 FQNNGV. Trimming removed 0 bases at V and 0 bases at J, with 11 bases between. The chain's CDR3 is CASSLEGSTANTGELFF. The CDR3 DNA reads as TGTGCCAGCAGCTTAGAGGGGTCTACCGCGAACACCGGGGAGCTGTTTTTT.

This clonotype was observed many times. The rearrangement joins TRBV5-4 to TRBJ1-2; no clear D gene. Trimming pared 0 bases from V and 0 bases from J, leaving 9 bases between. CDR3 size: 15 residues. CDR1 SGHNT and CDR2 YYREEE come from the germline V gene (reference sequence). CDR3 loop: CASSLARQANYGYTF. The CDR3 coding sequence is TGTGCCAGCAGCTTGGCGAGGCAGGCTAACTATGGCTACACCTTC.

The chain links TRBV19 to TRBJ2-7; D is unclear. The CDR3 runs to 15 residues. Germline lookup yields CDR1 LNHDA and CDR2 SQIVND (reference sequence). V lost 3 bases and J 2 bases, leaving 14 bases between the germline ends. The CDR3 sequence is CASSISLDPTYEQYF. The DNA of the CDR3 is TGTGCCAGTAGTATCTCTTTAGATCCCACCTACGAGCAGTACTTC. The whole variable domain, remainder taken from reference TRBV19 and TRBJ2-7, is DGGITQSPKYLFRKEGQNVTLSCEQNLNHDAMYWYRQDPGQGLRLIYYSQIVNDFQKGDIAEGYSVSREKKESFPLTVTSAQKNPTAFYLCASSISLDPTYEQYFGPGTRLTVT.

This clonotype was seen repeatedly, ten times or more. This chain uses TRBV28 with TRBJ2-7, with D tentatively TRBD1 or TRBD2 (5 bases each). The CDR3 length is 16 residues. Germline V gene sequence: CDR1 MDHEN, CDR2 SYDVKM. The V gene lost 5 bases and the J gene lost 0 bases, with 17 bases spanning the gap. The CDR3 sequence: CASSTNPGPSSYEQYF. The CDR3 region has the DNA TGTGCCAGCAGTACAAACCCGGGGCCCTCCTCCTACGAGCAGTACTTC.

The V and J genes are TRBV15 and TRBJ2-5; D gene ambiguous. The DNA end favors TRBJ2-1, so the J call may be wrong. CDR3 length equals 13 residues. From germline, CDR1 is LNHNV and CDR2 YYDKDF (reference sequence). CDR3 amino acids: CATSRDHLGKQFF. CDR3 bases: TGTGCCACCAGCAGAGATCACTTAGGGAAGCAGTTCTTC.

The CDR3 nucleotides read TGTGCCTGGACCCCGTTGGATAGGGTCGGGGAGCTGTTTTTT. Encoded protein: CAWTPLDRVGELFF. V and J are TRBV30 and TRBJ2-2; D remains ambiguous. There are 14 residues in the CDR3. V was shortened by 4 bases and J by 7 bases, with 16 bases between the two germline ends. Germline V gene lookup returns CDR1 GTSNPN and CDR2 SVGIG (reference sequence).

This clonotype turned up a few times. The V call is TRBV12-5, the J call TRBJ2-7; 8 bases align to TRBD1. V shed 7 bases and J 2 bases; nucleotides not matched to a gene: 4. This CDR3 is 13 amino acids long. The germline V gene encodes CDR1 LGHNT and CDR2 FRNRAP. CDR3 DNA: TGTGCTAGTGAGGACAGGGCGACCTACGAGCAGTACTTC. Protein sequence: CASEDRATYEQYF.